The T cell receptor (beta chain) under discussion was sequenced for a study of patients and donors after allogeneic stem cell transplantation. TCRdb reanalysed the RT-PCR reads using MiXCR and keeps one entry per CDR3 protein. The data contain roughly 880,000 distinct CDR3 sequences, under 20% of them singletons. Trimming removed 6 bases at V and 15 bases at J, with 15 bases between. This CDR3 spans 11 amino acids. This clonotype was seen repeatedly, ten times or more. The source material was blood, either unsorted or a sorted T cell fraction (not recorded which). The V and J genes are TRBV12-3 or TRBV12-4 and TRBJ2-1, with D possibly being TRBD1 (5 bases). The sequence was obtained from a human donor who was either an allogeneic HSCT recipient or a stem cell or donor lymphocyte infusion donor (not recorded which). It is not recorded whose cells these are; they may come from a transplant donor. DNA of the CDR3: TGTGCCAGCAGAGCAGGGTATAAGCCGTTCTTC. As protein: CASRAGYKPFF.